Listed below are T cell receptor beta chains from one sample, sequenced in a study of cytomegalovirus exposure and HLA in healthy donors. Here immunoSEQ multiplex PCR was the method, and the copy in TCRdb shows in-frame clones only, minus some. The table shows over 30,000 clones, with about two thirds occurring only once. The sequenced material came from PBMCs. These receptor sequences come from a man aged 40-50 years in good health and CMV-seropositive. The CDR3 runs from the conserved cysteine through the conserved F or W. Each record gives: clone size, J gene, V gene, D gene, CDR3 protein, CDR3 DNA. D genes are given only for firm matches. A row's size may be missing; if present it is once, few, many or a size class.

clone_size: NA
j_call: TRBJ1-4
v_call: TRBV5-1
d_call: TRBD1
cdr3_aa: CASSSGQGAVEKLFF
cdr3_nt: TGCGCCAGCAGCTCAGGACAGGGGGCGGTTGAAAAACTGTTTTTT

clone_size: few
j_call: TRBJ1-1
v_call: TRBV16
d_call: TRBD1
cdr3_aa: CASSRLGQGPFEAFF
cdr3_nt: TGTGCCAGCAGCCGATTAGGACAGGGCCCCTTTGAAGCTTTCTTT

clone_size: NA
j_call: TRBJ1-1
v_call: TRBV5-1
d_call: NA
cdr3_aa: CASSLGYTSNTEAFF
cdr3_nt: TGCGCCAGCAGCTTGGGGTACACCTCGAACACTGAAGCTTTCTTT

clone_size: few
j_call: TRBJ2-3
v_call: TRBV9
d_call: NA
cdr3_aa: CASTVGTGTQYF
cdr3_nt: TGTGCCAGCACCGTCGGTACGGGTACGCAGTATTTT

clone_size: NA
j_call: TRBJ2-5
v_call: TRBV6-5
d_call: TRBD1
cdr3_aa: CASLSAGTGETQYF
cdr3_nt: TGTGCCAGCCTATCGGCCGGGACAGGAGAGACCCAGTACTTC

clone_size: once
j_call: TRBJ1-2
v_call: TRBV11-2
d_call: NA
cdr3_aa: CASSFAGDYGYTF
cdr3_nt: TGTGCCAGCAGCTTTGCGGGCGACTATGGCTACACCTTC

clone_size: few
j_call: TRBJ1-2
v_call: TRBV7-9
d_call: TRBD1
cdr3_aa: CASSLGPAGGGGFYGYTF
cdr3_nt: TGTGCCAGCAGCTTAGGGCCCGCAGGGGGAGGCGGTTTCTATGGCTACACCTTC

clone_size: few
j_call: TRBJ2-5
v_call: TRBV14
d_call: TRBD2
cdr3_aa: CASSQGLAGGQETQYF
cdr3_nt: TGTGCCAGCAGCCAAGGACTAGCGGGGGGGCAAGAGACCCAGTACTTC

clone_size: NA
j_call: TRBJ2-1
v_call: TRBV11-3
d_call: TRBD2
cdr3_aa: CASSSRGATSSYNEQFF
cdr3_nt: TGTGCCAGCAGCTCGCGGGGGGCAACGAGCTCCTACAATGAGCAGTTCTTC

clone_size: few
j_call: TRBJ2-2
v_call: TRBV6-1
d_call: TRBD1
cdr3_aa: CASSAGQGSRELFF
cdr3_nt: TGTGCCAGCAGCGCGGGACAGGGTTCCAGGGAGCTGTTTTTT

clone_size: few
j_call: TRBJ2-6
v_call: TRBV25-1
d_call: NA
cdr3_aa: CASPMGGLGRANVLTF
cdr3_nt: TGTGCCAGCCCCATGGGGGGGCTCGGGAGGGCCAACGTCCTGACTTTC

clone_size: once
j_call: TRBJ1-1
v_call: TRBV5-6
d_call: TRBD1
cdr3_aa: CASSPRLGTGGLGTEAFF
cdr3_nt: TGTGCCAGCAGCCCCAGATTGGGGACAGGGGGTTTGGGCACTGAAGCTTTCTTT

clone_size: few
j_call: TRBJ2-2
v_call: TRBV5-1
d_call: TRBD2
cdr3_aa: CASSLGASGPNTGELFF
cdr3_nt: TGCGCCAGCAGCCTAGGGGCTAGCGGACCGAACACCGGGGAGCTGTTTTTT

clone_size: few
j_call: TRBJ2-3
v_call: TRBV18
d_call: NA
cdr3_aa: CASSPAFPQDTQYF
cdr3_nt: TGTGCCAGCTCACCGGCCTTCCCCCAAGATACGCAGTATTTT